This TCR beta chain was observed in a study of Graves' ophthalmopathy and Graves' hyperthyroidism. Study-wide background: Peripheral blood sampling preceded any treatment and occurred at initial diagnosis. Study-wide findings and caveats: The blood repertoire also included most expanded thyroid clonotypes above 0.001 frequency.

The CDR3 loop spans 14 amino acids. Germline V lookup: CDR1 MNHEY, CDR2 SVGAGI. Trimming took 0 bases from V and 2 from J, leaving 7 bases between them. The authors amplified TCR beta CDR3 regions, and they did so from RNA transcripts for repertoire sequencing. An initial RT-PCR round employing HTBI primers preceded a second-round multiplex PCR. TCRdb analysed the multiplex PCR reads with MiXCR anew, one entry per CDR3 protein. Among about 420,000 distinct CDR3 sequences listed, over 20% were seen once. Comment on this clonotype: Its antigen is not identified.

Hyperthyroidism is called stable when no ophthalmopathy develops within 18 months of follow-up. This clonotype originated in a woman younger than 35 with stable Graves' hyperthyroidism. The source material was peripheral blood. The chain is built from TRBV6-5 and TRBJ2-5; no firm D call. As DNA, the CDR3 is TGTGCCAGCAGTTACTCCCACCCGCAAGAGACCCAGTACTTC. This translates into CASSYSHPQETQYF.